The 23 T cell receptor beta chains below were found in one sample sequenced in a study of blood T cell repertoires in COVID-19. The assay was immunoSEQ multiplex PCR, and TCRdb's table has in-frame clones only and misses some. The sample has some 200,000 clones, roughly 80% seen once. Sequencing input: peripheral blood. Receptor source: a woman in her sixties with acute or convalescent COVID-19.

The V and J genes are TRBV29-1 and TRBJ2-3; D might be TRBD2 (5 bases). This CDR3 has 14 amino acids. The V gene lost 5 bases and the J gene lost 0 bases, with 12 bases spanning the gap. Germline V gene data show CDR1 as SQVTM and CDR2 as ANQGSEA. The CDR3 nucleotides are TGCAGCGTTATGAGTAGGACTAGCACAGATACGCAGTATTTT. Amino acid sequence: CSVMSRTSTDTQYF.

The chain recombines TRBV5-1 with TRBJ2-2, with 15 bases aligning to TRBD2. V dropped 4 bases and J dropped 3; count of bases not matched to a gene: 4. This CDR3 spans 17 amino acids. Germline loops: CDR1 SGHRS, CDR2 YFSETQ. CDR3 coding DNA: TGCGCCAGCAGCAGGGGACTAGCGGGGGGTCACACCGGGGAGCTGTTTTTT. Its translation: CASSRGLAGGHTGELFF.

This clone occurred once. The chain combines TRBV5-6 with TRBJ2-7, with 13 bases identical to TRBD2. Per the germline V gene, CDR1 is SGHDT and CDR2 is YYEEEE. The CDR3 is 15 residues long. J lost 6 bases, V lost 2 bases, and 5 bases had no gene match. CDR3 amino acids: CASSLLAGGSSEQYF. DNA for the CDR3: TGTGCCAGCAGCTTACTAGCGGGGGGGAGTAGCGAGCAGTACTTC. Looking up the rest from reference TRBV5-6 and TRBJ2-7 gives the full variable domain: DAGVTQSPTHLIKTRGQQVTLRCSPKSGHDTVSWYQQALGQGPQFIFQYYEEEERQRGNFPDRFSGHQFPNYSSELNVNALLLGDSALYLCASSLLAGGSSEQYFGPGTRLTVT.

V and J are TRBV5-4 and TRBJ2-7; 9 bases are a match to TRBD2. This CDR3 is built from 17 residues. V lost 6 bases, J lost 1 base, and 14 bases stayed unmatched. Germline assignment: CDR1 SGHNT and CDR2 YYREEE (reference sequence). The CDR3 DNA sequence: TGTGCCAGCACCACCGACGGGTTAGCGGGGGTTTCCTACGAGCAGTACTTC. As protein: CASTTDGLAGVSYEQYF.

The chain recombines TRBV5-8 with TRBJ2-7; D unclear. CDR1 and CDR2 from the germline V gene are SGHTS and YDEGEE. The CDR3 runs 14 residues. The V gene lost 1 base and the J gene lost 2 bases, with 10 bases spanning the gap. The CDR3 DNA follows: TGTGCCAGCAGCTTGCACGTACACGCCTACGAGCAGTACTTC. It is translated as CASSLHVHAYEQYF.

The genes are TRBV5-1 and TRBJ2-7; TRBD1 matches 9 bases. The CDR3 covers 15 residues. Germline trimming cut 0 bases from V and 6 bases from J; bases unmatched to any gene: 7. Germline CDR1 and CDR2: SGHRS and YFSETQ. CDR3 sequence reads: CASSLVGQGRSEQYF. The DNA of the CDR3 is TGCGCCAGCAGCTTGGTGGGACAGGGACGTTCCGAGCAGTACTTC.

This clone was seen more than once but under ten times. The chain recombines TRBV6-5 with TRBJ1-2, with a weak D call TRBD1 (6 bases). The V and J ends lost 9 bases and 8 bases respectively, with 19 bases between them. CDR3 size: 13 residues. CDR1 and CDR2 (germline): MNHEY, SVGAGI. This CDR3 reads CASEPRGAEGYTF. CDR3 in DNA: TGTGCCAGTGAACCGCGGGGGGCGGAAGGCTACACCTTC.

The chain links TRBV6-5 to TRBJ2-7; a weak D match, TRBD2 (6 bases). Germline CDR1 is MNHEY and CDR2 is SVGAGI. Trimming cost V 6 bases and J 5 bases, with 14 bases left between them. This CDR3 region has 13 residues. The CDR3 DNA reads TGTGCCAGCAGACCCCAACCGGGGGACGAGCAGTACTTC. Translated, it gives CASRPQPGDEQYF.

The chain has TRBV5-6 and TRBJ2-3; 7 nucleotides match TRBD2. CDR3 length: 17 residues. After removal of 2 bases from V and 3 bases from J, the junction contained 12 bases not matched to a gene. Germline CDR1 is SGHDT and CDR2 is YYEEEE. The CDR3 region is CASSLARSGTKTDTQYF. The CDR3, as DNA: TGTGCCAGCAGCTTAGCGAGATCCGGGACTAAGACAGATACGCAGTATTTT.

CDR3 nucleotides: TGCGCCAGCAGCCCAGGGAACGGTCCCGGTCCACCCCTCCACTTT. It specifies CASSPGNGPGPPLHF. This chain connects TRBV5-1 to TRBJ1-6; tentatively, D is TRBD1 (5 bases). The CDR3 length is 15 residues. The V gene's germline CDR1 is SGHRS and CDR2 YFSETQ. The V gene lost 4 bases and the J gene lost 11 bases, with 19 bases spanning the gap.

This clone was observed a few times. The chain has TRBV18 and TRBJ1-3, with 7 bases fitting TRBD1. CDR3 length equals 15 residues. V trimming: 6 bases; J trimming: 7 bases; junction bases outside the gene matches: 12. Per the germline V gene, CDR1 is KGHSH and CDR2 is LQKENI. The CDR3 coding sequence is TGTGCCAGCTCCCCCAGGGGGTCCGGAGATAACACCATATATTTT. Protein sequence: CASSPRGSGDNTIYF. Complete variable domain (other parts from reference TRBV18 and TRBJ1-3): NAGVMQNPRHLVRRRGQEARLRCSPMKGHSHVYWYRQLPEEGLKFMVYLQKENIIDESGMPKERFSAEFPKEGPSILRIQQVVRGDSAAYFCASSPRGSGDNTIYFGEGSWLTVV.

This sequence joins TRBV13 and TRBJ1-6, with 11 bases identical to TRBD1. Per the germline V gene, CDR1 is PRHDT and CDR2 is FYEKMQ (reference sequence). Trimming at V came to 4 bases and at J to 4 bases, leaving 3 bases not matched to a gene. The CDR3 runs to 16 residues. This chain's CDR3 is CASSSGQGAYNSPLHF. The DNA of the CDR3 is TGTGCCAGCAGCTCCGGACAGGGGGCTTATAATTCACCCCTCCACTTT.

The chain couples TRBV30 to TRBJ2-5; 7 bases agree with TRBD1. Trimming removed 3 bases from V and 7 bases from J; junction bases left unmatched: 8. The CDR3 has 13 residues. CDR1 GTSNPN and CDR2 SVGIG come from the germline V gene (reference sequence). For the CDR3, the DNA is TGTGCCTGGAGGGGACAGATCGAAGGGACCCAGTACTTC. Translated: CAWRGQIEGTQYF.

The gene calls are TRBV6-5 and TRBJ1-2; possibly TRBD1 for D (5 bases). The germline gives CDR1 MNHEY, CDR2 SVGAGI. Trimming removed 6 bases at V and 4 bases at J, with 18 bases between. The CDR3 has 15 residues. CDR3 loop: CASSPPRGEVYGYTF. As DNA, the CDR3 is TGTGCCAGCAGCCCACCACGGGGGGAGGTCTATGGCTACACCTTC.

This clone was counted a few times. The chain couples TRBV4-2 to TRBJ2-2, with 10 bases that match TRBD2. Germline loops: CDR1 LGHNA, CDR2 YNFKEQ. The length of the CDR3 is 16 residues. The V gene end was trimmed by 2 bases and the J gene end by 1 base; junction bases not matched to a gene: 1. As DNA, the CDR3 is TGTGCCAGCAGCCAAAGACTAGCGGGGAACACCGGGGAGCTGTTTTTT. Protein product: CASSQRLAGNTGELFF.

The V and J genes are TRBV7-9 and TRBJ1-2; TRBD1 might be the D (5 bases). V was pared by 1 base and J by 7 bases, with 10 bases between. CDR3 length: 13 amino acids. In germline, CDR1 is SEHNR, CDR2 FQNEAQ (reference sequence). The CDR3 region is CASSLDGGSGYTF. The CDR3 coding sequence is TGTGCCAGCAGCTTAGATGGGGGGAGTGGCTACACCTTC.

This clone has only one observation. In DNA, the CDR3 is TGTGCCAGTAGTCCGGGACTAAACACCGGGGAGCTGTTTTTT. Its protein product is CASSPGLNTGELFF. This sequence joins TRBV19 and TRBJ2-2; 7 bases align to TRBD2. Germline V gene lookup returns CDR1 LNHDA and CDR2 SQIVND (reference sequence). The V and J ends lost 5 bases and 2 bases, in that order; junction bases with no gene match: 2. The CDR3 covers 14 residues.

The chain combines TRBV7-9 with TRBJ1-1; tentative D call: TRBD1 (6 bases). CDR3 size: 14 residues. Trimming took off 4 bases at V and 0 bases at J, with 9 bases between the two ends. Germline CDR1 is SEHNR and CDR2 is FQNEAQ (reference sequence). The CDR3 spells CASSSQGMNTEAFF. DNA for the CDR3: TGTGCCAGCAGCTCTCAGGGGATGAACACTGAAGCTTTCTTT.

The chain recombines TRBV2 with TRBJ1-2; 8 bases fit TRBD1. Germline-derived CDR1 and CDR2 are SNHLY and FYNNEI. The CDR3 contains 14 residues. J lost 7 bases, V lost 8 bases, and 12 bases had no gene match. Here the CDR3 reads CASGGQATLLGYTF. The DNA for the CDR3 is TGTGCCAGCGGGGGACAGGCTACATTGCTTGGCTACACCTTC.

The J gene is TRBJ1-5, the V gene TRBV6-2 or TRBV6-3, with TRBD1 as a possible D gene (6 bases). Deletions cut 5 bases from V and 3 bases from J, with 14 bases between. The CDR3 covers 15 residues. CDR1 and CDR2 from the germline V gene are MNHEY and SVGEGT. The chain's CDR3 is CASSKSGTNNQPQHF. CDR3 nucleotide sequence: TGTGCCAGCAGTAAATCCGGGACAAACAATCAGCCCCAGCATTTT.

The chain recombines TRBV7-9 with TRBJ1-1; perhaps TRBD1 as D (6 bases). The CDR3 loop spans 14 amino acids. Germline CDR1 and CDR2: SEHNR and FQNEAQ (reference sequence). Trimming took off 1 base at V and 1 base at J, with 7 bases between the two ends. The CDR3 region is CASSLDRANTEAFF. CDR3 coding DNA: TGTGCCAGCAGCTTAGACAGGGCGAACACTGAAGCTTTCTTT.

This clone was detected only once. V gene TRBV4-3 combines with J gene TRBJ1-2; the match to TRBD1 covers 7 bases. The junction had 5 bases not matched to a gene; V was cut back by 4 bases and J by 0 bases. This CDR3 comprises 15 residues. The germline V gene has CDR1 LGHNA and CDR2 YSLEER. The CDR3 sequence is CASSPRQGANYGYTF. CDR3 nucleotides: TGCGCCAGCAGCCCCCGACAGGGAGCTAACTATGGCTACACCTTC.

The rearrangement joins TRBV7-3 to TRBJ2-1; 11 nucleotides agree with TRBD2. V gave up 5 bases and J gave up 6 bases; unmatched junction bases: 6. Looked up from germline, CDR1 is SGHTA and CDR2 is FQGTGA. The length of the CDR3 is 15 residues. The CDR3 sequence: CASSPTGTSGNEQFF. The CDR3 DNA is TGTGCCAGCAGCCCAACCGGGACTAGCGGCAATGAGCAGTTCTTC. Full variable domain (missing parts from reference TRBV7-3 and TRBJ2-1): GAGVSQTPSNKVTEKGKYVELRCDPISGHTALYWYRQSLGQGPEFLIYFQGTGAADDSGLPNDRFFAVRPEGSVSTLKIQRTERGDSAVYLCASSPTGTSGNEQFFGPGTRLTVL.